The rows below give T cell receptor beta chains drawn from one sample of a study of cytomegalovirus exposure and HLA in healthy donors. Clones were sequenced by immunoSEQ multiplex PCR, and TCRdb holds only the in-frame ones, with some missing. Here the sample table reports roughly 120,000 clones. Sequencing used PBMCs. The receptors here all came from a man aged 25-45 years in good health and CMV-seronegative. CDR3s include the opening cysteine and the closing phenylalanine or tryptophan. The D gene is left open where the match is weak.

D gene: TRBD2; J gene: TRBJ2-1; V gene: TRBV7-9; CDR3 protein: CASSLAVVAGADEQFF; CDR3 DNA: TGTGCCAGCAGCTTAGCGGTGGTAGCGGGAGCGGACGAGCAGTTCTTC
D gene: NA; J gene: TRBJ2-1; V gene: TRBV2; CDR3 protein: CASSRTGSNEQFF; CDR3 DNA: TGTGCCAGCAGTAGAACGGGTAGTAATGAGCAGTTCTTC
D gene: NA; J gene: TRBJ1-1; V gene: TRBV9; CDR3 protein: CASSAGHQNTEAFF; CDR3 DNA: TGTGCCAGCAGCGCCGGACACCAGAACACTGAAGCTTTCTTT
D gene: TRBD1; J gene: TRBJ2-2; V gene: TRBV6-5; CDR3 protein: CASSLDRAGSGELFF; CDR3 DNA: TGTGCCAGCAGTTTAGACAGGGCCGGAAGCGGGGAGCTGTTTTTT
D gene: NA; J gene: TRBJ2-5; V gene: TRBV6-1; CDR3 protein: CASSATWIGETQYF; CDR3 DNA: TGTGCCAGCAGTGCCACTTGGATCGGGGAGACCCAGTACTTC
D gene: NA; J gene: TRBJ2-5; V gene: TRBV7-2; CDR3 protein: CASTNFGGGETQYF; CDR3 DNA: TGTGCCAGCACCAATTTCGGCGGAGGAGAGACCCAGTACTTC
D gene: TRBD2; J gene: TRBJ2-3; V gene: TRBV7-8; CDR3 protein: CASSLGPTSGRFTDTQYF; CDR3 DNA: TGTGCCAGCAGCTTAGGCCCCACTAGCGGGAGGTTCACAGATACGCAGTATTTT
D gene: TRBD1; J gene: TRBJ2-1; V gene: TRBV9; CDR3 protein: CASSQGASAFF; CDR3 DNA: TGTGCCAGCAGCCAGGGGGCTAGCGCGTTCTTC
D gene: TRBD2; J gene: TRBJ2-5; V gene: TRBV7-9; CDR3 protein: CASSLVPGRDEETQYF; CDR3 DNA: TGTGCCAGCAGCTTAGTTCCGGGGAGGGACGAAGAGACCCAGTACTTC
D gene: TRBD2; J gene: TRBJ2-1; V gene: TRBV2; CDR3 protein: CATLAGSSYNEQFF; CDR3 DNA: TGTGCCACACTAGCGGGATCCTCCTACAATGAGCAGTTCTTC
D gene: TRBD1; J gene: TRBJ1-5; V gene: TRBV18; CDR3 protein: CASSPNRDRRNQPQHF; CDR3 DNA: TGTGCCAGCTCACCAAATAGGGACAGGAGAAATCAGCCCCAGCATTTT
D gene: NA; J gene: TRBJ1-1; V gene: TRBV7-3; CDR3 protein: CASSLTGGTEAFF; CDR3 DNA: TGTGCCAGCAGCTTAACGGGGGGCACTGAAGCTTTCTTT
D gene: TRBD1; J gene: TRBJ2-7; V gene: TRBV30; CDR3 protein: CAWSSQGVYEQYF; CDR3 DNA: TGTGCCTGGAGTTCACAGGGGGTTTACGAGCAGTACTTC
D gene: NA; J gene: TRBJ1-1; V gene: TRBV18; CDR3 protein: CASSPRGMDTEAFF; CDR3 DNA: TGTGCCAGCTCACCAAGGGGCATGGACACTGAAGCTTTCTTT
D gene: TRBD1; J gene: TRBJ2-7; V gene: TRBV14; CDR3 protein: CASSPLRDRESEQYF; CDR3 DNA: TGTGCCAGCAGCCCTCTTCGGGACAGGGAGAGCGAGCAGTACTTC
D gene: NA; J gene: TRBJ1-2; V gene: TRBV29-1; CDR3 protein: CSVLPPNRSYTF; CDR3 DNA: TGCAGCGTTCTCCCGCCCAACAGAAGCTACACCTTC
D gene: NA; J gene: TRBJ1-1; V gene: TRBV19; CDR3 protein: CASSMETASWNTEAFF; CDR3 DNA: TGTGCCAGTAGTATGGAGACAGCGAGCTGGAACACTGAAGCTTTCTTT
D gene: NA; J gene: TRBJ2-5; V gene: TRBV19; CDR3 protein: CASSIVRDKGETQYF; CDR3 DNA: TGTGCCAGTAGTATAGTAAGAGACAAAGGAGAGACCCAGTACTTC
D gene: NA; J gene: TRBJ1-1; V gene: TRBV2; CDR3 protein: CASRLGGGTEAFF; CDR3 DNA: TGTGCCAGCAGACTCGGGGGTGGGACTGAAGCTTTCTTT
D gene: TRBD1; J gene: TRBJ2-7; V gene: TRBV6-5; CDR3 protein: CASSYSGTGLYEQYF; CDR3 DNA: TGTGCCAGCAGTTACTCGGGGACAGGACTCTACGAGCAGTACTTC
D gene: TRBD1; J gene: TRBJ2-5; V gene: TRBV6-5; CDR3 protein: CASSYTGGAGETQYF; CDR3 DNA: TGTGCCAGCAGTTACACAGGGGGCGCGGGGGAGACCCAGTACTTC
D gene: TRBD2; J gene: TRBJ2-5; V gene: TRBV11-1; CDR3 protein: CASSSLGLAGGFGETQYF; CDR3 DNA: TGTGCCAGCAGCTCTTTAGGACTAGCGGGAGGGTTCGGAGAGACCCAGTACTTC
D gene: TRBD1; J gene: TRBJ2-1; V gene: TRBV19; CDR3 protein: CASTLGDRGPHEQFF; CDR3 DNA: TGTGCCAGTACCCTAGGGGACAGGGGTCCCCATGAGCAGTTCTTC